The 31 T cell receptor beta chains below were found in one sample sequenced in a study of blood T cell repertoires in COVID-19. Some clones are missing from TCRdb's copy, which holds only in-frame ones; the method was immunoSEQ multiplex PCR. This table has roughly 77,000 clones, 80% appearing once. The source material was peripheral blood. These receptors were obtained from a woman in her seventies with acute or convalescent COVID-19.

The gene calls are TRBV12-3 or TRBV12-4 and TRBJ1-5; D gene unclear. With 10 bases removed from V and 0 bases from J, the gap between germline ends came to 10 bases. The CDR3 extends over 13 amino acids. In DNA form, the CDR3 reads TGTGCCACTTCGGACTATAGCAATCAGCCCCAGCATTTT. It yields the protein CATSDYSNQPQHF.

The chain links TRBV6-5 to TRBJ1-2, with D perhaps TRBD1 (6 bases). V lost 6 bases to trimming and J lost 3 bases, with 11 bases between them. Germline loops: CDR1 MNHEY, CDR2 SVGAGI. This CDR3 has 13 amino acids. The CDR3 DNA reads as TGTGCCAGCAGGATACCAGGGGACTATGGCTACACCTTC. Amino acids: CASRIPGDYGYTF.

This clone was observed a few times. The V and J genes are TRBV6-6 and TRBJ1-1, with D maybe TRBD1 (5 bases). The germline CDR1 and CDR2 sequences are MNHNY and SVGAGI (reference sequence). This CDR3 is 15 amino acids long. The V end was cut by 5 bases, the J end by 2 bases, with 15 bases between. CDR3: CASSPQSTVNTEAFF. For the CDR3, the DNA is TGTGCCAGCAGTCCCCAGTCGACAGTCAACACTGAAGCTTTCTTT.

V is TRBV4-2 and J is TRBJ2-2; no firm D call. The CDR3 runs to 12 residues. The germline V gene has CDR1 LGHNA and CDR2 YNFKEQ. With 2 bases removed from V and 5 bases from J, the gap between germline ends came to 3 bases. The CDR3 DNA reads as TGTGCCAGCAGCCAATCTACCGGGGAGCTGTTTTTT. Its translation is CASSQSTGELFF.

The genes are TRBV5-1 and TRBJ1-1; the D is unclear. V was clipped by 4 bases and J by 1 base, with 17 bases between them. This CDR3 contains 16 residues. CDR1 is SGHRS and CDR2 is YFSETQ in the germline V gene. The CDR3 loop is CASSANGGLRNTEAFF. CDR3 DNA: TGCGCCAGCAGCGCCAACGGCGGCCTCAGGAACACTGAAGCTTTCTTT.

This clone came up a few times. The chain combines TRBV7-3 with TRBJ1-1, with TRBD1 identical over 7 bases. Germline V lookup: CDR1 SGHTA, CDR2 FQGTGA. V lost 3 bases, J lost 2 bases, and 3 bases stayed unmatched. The CDR3 extends over 14 amino acids. This CDR3 reads CASSFAGGNTEAFF. Written as DNA, the CDR3 is TGTGCCAGCAGCTTTGCAGGGGGAAACACTGAAGCTTTCTTT.

The chain combines TRBV19 with TRBJ1-1; D perhaps matches TRBD1 (6 bases). Trimming pared 2 bases from V and 4 bases from J, leaving 14 bases between. Per germline, CDR1 LNHDA and CDR2 SQIVND (reference sequence). This CDR3 comprises 15 residues. The CDR3: CASSILHRVSTEAFF. CDR3 bases: TGTGCCAGTAGTATATTGCACAGGGTAAGCACTGAAGCTTTCTTT.

J is TRBJ2-3 and V is TRBV6-5; tentative D call: TRBD1 (6 bases). V lost 8 bases and J lost 2, with 17 bases in between. There are 15 residues in the CDR3. Germline V gives CDR1 MNHEY, CDR2 SVGAGI. The CDR3 protein is CASLPDRLNTDTQYF. The CDR3 DNA sequence: TGTGCCAGCTTACCTGACAGGTTAAACACAGATACGCAGTATTTT.

In its sample, this clone was seen once. V usage is TRBV12-5 and J usage is TRBJ2-2, with 7 bases fitting TRBD1. The CDR3 covers 17 residues. Trimming at V came to 3 bases and at J to 0 bases, leaving 7 bases not matched to a gene. Germline CDR1 LGHNT, CDR2 FRNRAP. CDR3: CASGFLRDRTNTGELFF. CDR3 DNA sequence: TGTGCTAGTGGTTTTTTGAGGGACAGAACGAACACCGGGGAGCTGTTTTTT.

The CDR3 here is CASSYGTVYGYTF. DNA for the CDR3: TGTGCCAGCAGTTACGGGACAGTCTATGGCTACACCTTC. J is TRBJ1-2 and V is TRBV12-3 or TRBV12-4; 7 bases are a match to TRBD1. J lost 4 bases, V lost 4 bases, and 3 bases had no gene match. CDR3 length equals 13 residues.

The chain combines TRBV6-5 with TRBJ2-7; D might be TRBD1 (5 bases). This CDR3 has 15 amino acids. The germline V gene has CDR1 MNHEY and CDR2 SVGAGI. V shed 0 bases and J shed 0 bases, with 9 bases lying between them. CDR3 in amino acids: CASSYSEGDSYEQYF. The CDR3 nucleotides read TGTGCCAGCAGTTACTCGGAAGGGGACTCCTACGAGCAGTACTTC.

The rearrangement joins TRBV12-3 or TRBV12-4 to TRBJ2-2; weak D call: TRBD1 (6 bases). V dropped 7 bases and J dropped 1 base, with 7 bases sitting between them. The length of the CDR3 is 13 residues. The CDR3 loop is CASTRGNTGELFF. CDR3 nucleotides: TGTGCCAGCACCAGGGGGAACACCGGGGAGCTGTTTTTT.

The chain carries TRBV7-9 and TRBJ2-1; 7 positions agree with TRBD1. The CDR3 totals 15 residues. Looked up from germline, CDR1 is SEHNR and CDR2 is FQNEAQ (reference sequence). With V trimmed by 4 bases and J by 5 bases, 8 bases remained unmatched. The CDR3 region has the DNA TGTGCCAGCAGCTCACCGGGACAGCTTAACAATGAGCAGTTCTTC. Translating gives CASSSPGQLNNEQFF.

The chain uses TRBV4-2 and TRBJ1-3; D perhaps matches TRBD1 (6 bases). Germline CDR1 and CDR2: LGHNA and YNFKEQ. The CDR3 extends over 18 amino acids. The V and J ends lost 1 base and 0 bases respectively, with 16 bases between them. The CDR3 sequence: CASSQGAPTGSSGNTIYF. The CDR3 DNA reads TGTGCCAGCAGCCAAGGGGCACCAACAGGGAGCTCTGGAAACACCATATATTTT.

This chain links TRBV6-6 with TRBJ2-1, with 9 bases matching TRBD1. CDR1 and CDR2 (germline): MNHNY, SVGAGI (reference sequence). The ends lost 8 bases at V and 7 bases at J; junction bases unmatched: 9. The CDR3 runs to 14 residues. The CDR3 sequence: CASRWTGDLNEQFF. The CDR3 nucleotides are TGTGCCAGCCGATGGACAGGGGATCTGAATGAGCAGTTCTTC.

The chain has TRBV6-5 and TRBJ2-7; 7 bases are a match to TRBD1. Unmatched junction bases numbered 10, after V lost 7 bases and J lost 1 base. The CDR3 covers 15 residues. Germline V gene sequence: CDR1 MNHEY, CDR2 SVGAGI. The DNA of the CDR3 is TGTGCCAGCACCCAGAGACAGGGCTGGTCCTACGAGCAGTACTTC. It codes for CASTQRQGWSYEQYF.

The chain recombines TRBV6-1 with TRBJ2-1; TRBD1 might be the D (6 bases). CDR1 is MNHNS, CDR2 SASEGT, per germline. Deletions cut 1 base from V and 8 bases from J, with 15 bases between. The CDR3 contains 15 residues. The CDR3 here is CASSEGAAGVDEQFF. The CDR3 bases are TGTGCCAGCAGTGAAGGTGCGGCAGGGGTTGATGAGCAGTTCTTC.

The DNA for the CDR3 is TGTGCCAGGGGTCAAGGGACAGTTTATTCGAACACCGGGGAGCTGTTTTTT. Protein sequence: CARGQGTVYSNTGELFF. The genes are TRBV2 and TRBJ2-2, with 7 bases matching TRBD1. Trimming at V came to 9 bases and at J to 0 bases, leaving 13 bases not matched to a gene. The germline V gene has CDR1 SNHLY and CDR2 FYNNEI. The CDR3 loop spans 17 amino acids.

This rearrangement joins TRBV2 to TRBJ1-6; D is possibly TRBD1 (6 bases). The V end lost 7 bases, the J end lost 10 bases, and 20 bases lay between the germline ends. CDR1 is SNHLY, CDR2 FYNNEI, per germline. This CDR3 comprises 15 residues. The CDR3 spells CASTNPGTKQSPLHF. For the CDR3, the DNA is TGTGCCAGCACCAATCCCGGGACAAAGCAGTCACCCCTCCACTTT.

The chain carries TRBV6-2 or TRBV6-3 and TRBJ1-2; no definite D call. V was cut by 0 bases and J by 0 bases, with 5 bases left in between. Germline CDR1 and CDR2: MNHEY and SVGEGT. CDR3 length: 14 amino acids. The CDR3 region has the DNA TGTGCCAGCAGTTACTCGCCAGCTAACTATGGCTACACCTTC. Residues: CASSYSPANYGYTF.

The chain employs TRBV7-9 and TRBJ2-1; TRBD2 matches 9 bases. This CDR3 is 15 amino acids long. Germline V lookup: CDR1 SEHNR, CDR2 FQNEAQ (reference sequence). After removal of 1 base from V and 9 bases from J, the junction contained 7 bases not matched to a gene. This CDR3 is CASSLVASGVVEQFF. CDR3 bases: TGTGCCAGCAGCTTAGTGGCTAGCGGGGTTGTTGAGCAGTTCTTC.

V is TRBV27 and J is TRBJ2-6, with TRBD1 identical over 9 bases. The CDR3 loop spans 16 amino acids. Germline CDR1 reads MNHEY; CDR2 reads SMNVEV (reference sequence). With V trimmed by 6 bases and J by 3 bases, 6 bases remained unmatched. The CDR3 is CASSPHRGLGANVLTF. The CDR3 DNA follows: TGTGCCAGCAGCCCCCACAGGGGGCTTGGGGCCAACGTCCTGACTTTC.

The rearrangement uses TRBV11-3 and TRBJ2-1, with 12 bases identical to TRBD1. This CDR3 is built from 17 residues. The J segment lost 6 bases and the V segment lost 0 bases, leaving 6 bases of the junction unmatched. CDR1 and CDR2 (germline): SGHNT, YENEEA. The CDR3 is CASSLDQGTGGPNEQFF. The DNA for the CDR3 is TGTGCCAGCAGCTTAGATCAGGGGACAGGGGGCCCCAATGAGCAGTTCTTC.

V and J are TRBV3-1 (or the pseudogene TRBV3-2) and TRBJ1-6, with D maybe TRBD1 (6 bases). The V and J ends lost 4 bases and 1 base respectively, with 8 bases between them. CDR1 is LGHDT, CDR2 YNNKEL, per germline (reference sequence). The CDR3 runs 15 residues. The DNA of the CDR3 is TGTGCCAGCAGCCCCGACAGGTCCTATAATTCACCCCTCCACTTT. Translated, it gives CASSPDRSYNSPLHF.

This rearrangement joins TRBV6-2 or TRBV6-3 to TRBJ2-7; maybe TRBD2 (6 bases). The V gene's germline CDR1 is MNHEY and CDR2 SVGEGT. CDR3 length: 16 amino acids. Trimming took 2 bases from V and 2 from J, leaving 16 bases between them. The CDR3 region is CASSYPPAGYTYEQYF. DNA of the CDR3: TGTGCCAGCAGTTACCCCCCAGCGGGCTACACCTACGAGCAGTACTTC.

The V call is TRBV7-9, the J call TRBJ2-3, with 9 bases aligning to TRBD2. Unmatched junction bases numbered 2, after V lost 1 base and J lost 3 bases. Looked up from germline, CDR1 is SEHNR and CDR2 is FQNEAQ (reference sequence). The CDR3 is 15 residues long. The CDR3 reads CASSLGAGGTDTQYF. CDR3 coding DNA: TGTGCCAGCAGCTTAGGAGCGGGGGGAACAGATACGCAGTATTTT.

V is TRBV6-2 or TRBV6-3 and J is TRBJ2-3; 9 bases are a match to TRBD2. CDR1 and CDR2 (germline): MNHEY, SVGEGT. The V gene end was trimmed by 5 bases and the J gene end by 1 base; junction bases not matched to a gene: 4. There are 15 residues in the CDR3. CDR3 in DNA: TGTGCCAGCAGTGCGGGGGGGCCTGGCACAGATACGCAGTATTTT. The encoded protein is CASSAGGPGTDTQYF.

The chain carries TRBV19 and TRBJ1-6, with a tentative D call TRBD1 (6 bases). The V and J ends lost 5 bases and 8 bases respectively, with 13 bases between them. Germline CDR1 reads LNHDA; CDR2 reads SQIVND (reference sequence). There are 14 residues in the CDR3. CDR3: CASSPDSLYSPLHF. The DNA for the CDR3 is TGTGCCAGTAGTCCGGACAGTTTATATTCACCCCTCCACTTT.

The chain joins TRBV7-6 to TRBJ1-4; D is uncertain. Germline assignment: CDR1 SGHVS and CDR2 FNYEAQ. The CDR3 runs to 15 residues. The V gene lost 7 bases and the J gene lost 7 bases, with 19 bases spanning the gap. The CDR3 protein is CASTDNPAGAEKLFF. Here the CDR3 DNA reads TGTGCCAGCACTGACAACCCCGCGGGAGCTGAAAAACTGTTTTTT.

A note on this clone: Other nucleotide sequences in the sample specify the same CDR3. The chain joins TRBV19 to TRBJ1-1, with a weak D call TRBD1 (5 bases). Germline V gene data show CDR1 as LNHDA and CDR2 as SQIVND (reference sequence). V lost 3 bases to trimming and J lost 5 bases, with 10 bases between them. The CDR3 is 13 amino acids. As DNA, the CDR3 is TGTGCCAGTAGTATCGCGGGGGGGACTGAAGCTTTCTTT. This translates into CASSIAGGTEAFF.

This clone has more than one count but fewer than ten. The rearrangement joins TRBV14 to TRBJ1-2, with a possible D match to TRBD1 (6 bases). Trimming removed 1 base from V and 3 bases from J, with 6 bases in between. The CDR3 has 13 amino acids. CDR1 is SGHDN and CDR2 is FVKESK in the germline V gene. CDR3 protein: CASSQGQDYGYTF. In nucleotides, the CDR3 is TGTGCCAGCAGCCAAGGACAGGACTATGGCTACACCTTC. The variable domain in full, with the rest retrieved from reference TRBV14 and TRBJ1-2, is EAGVTQFPSHSVIEKGQTVTLRCDPISGHDNLYWYRRVMGKEIKFLLHFVKESKQDESGMPNNRFLAERTGGTYSTLKVQPAELEDSGVYFCASSQGQDYGYTFGSGTRLTVV.